This T cell receptor beta chain is drawn from a study of molecular identifiers for immune sequencing clone quantification. The wider study: Naive CD8 cell RNA, from roughly 18,000 or 92,000 cells, was split five ways in replicates, with four sequenced. Overall study findings and caveats: A shared barcode on identical TCR molecules could lead to underestimated sizes for highly expanded clones.

This clonotype showed up many times. Its specificity is unknown. This CDR3 region has 13 residues. Germline values: CDR1 MDHEN, CDR2 SYDVKM. V was clipped by 7 bases and J by 7 bases, with 13 bases between them. The bulk TCR libraries were made with methods described before and with listed TCR primers. TCRdb recomputed calls from the PCR reads with MiXCR, one row per CDR3 protein. The sample lists hundreds of thousands of distinct CDR3 sequences, about 22% occurring once. V gene TRBV28 combines with J gene TRBJ1-4; D is possibly TRBD1 (6 bases). The source is a human donor in good health. Some libraries in this study had Jurkat cell RNA spiked in. The sample was naive CD8+ T cells from blood, with Jurkat cell RNA spiked in. Subset: FACS-sorted CD8+CD4-CCR7+CD45RA+ naive T cells. CDR3 DNA sequence: TGTGCCAGCACCGAGGAGGGGGGTGAAAAACTGTTTTTT. It codes for CASTEEGGEKLFF.